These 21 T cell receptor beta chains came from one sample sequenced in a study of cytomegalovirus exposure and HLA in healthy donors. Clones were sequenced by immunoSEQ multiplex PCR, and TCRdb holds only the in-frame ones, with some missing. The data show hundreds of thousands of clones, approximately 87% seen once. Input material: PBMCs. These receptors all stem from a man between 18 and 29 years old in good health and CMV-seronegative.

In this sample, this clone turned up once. CDR3 amino acids: CASSLGTIGETQYF. The CDR3 nucleotides read TGTGCCAGCAGCCTGGGGACAATTGGAGAGACCCAGTACTTC. The chain uses TRBV7-9 and TRBJ2-5; D is perhaps TRBD1 (6 bases). CDR1 is SEHNR and CDR2 is FQNEAQ in the germline V gene (reference sequence). V gave up 5 bases and J gave up 4 bases, with 14 bases separating them. This CDR3 region has 14 residues.

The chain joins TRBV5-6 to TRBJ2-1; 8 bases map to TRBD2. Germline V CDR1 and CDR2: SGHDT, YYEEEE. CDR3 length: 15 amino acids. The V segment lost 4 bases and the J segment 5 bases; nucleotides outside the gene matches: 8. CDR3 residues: CASSRLGLGNNEQFF. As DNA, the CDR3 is TGTGCCAGCAGCCGTTTGGGACTAGGGAACAATGAGCAGTTCTTC.

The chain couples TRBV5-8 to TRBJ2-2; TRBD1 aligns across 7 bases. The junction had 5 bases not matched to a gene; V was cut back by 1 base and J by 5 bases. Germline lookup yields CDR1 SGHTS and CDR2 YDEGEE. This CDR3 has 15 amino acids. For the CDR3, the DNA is TGTGCCAGCAGCTTGCGGTCAGGGGGAACCGGGGAGCTGTTTTTT. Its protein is CASSLRSGGTGELFF.

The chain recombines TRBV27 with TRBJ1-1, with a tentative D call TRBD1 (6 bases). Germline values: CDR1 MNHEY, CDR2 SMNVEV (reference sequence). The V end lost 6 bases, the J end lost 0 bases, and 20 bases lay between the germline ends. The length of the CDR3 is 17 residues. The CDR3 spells CASSRDIIRDMNTEAFF. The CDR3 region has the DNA TGTGCCAGCAGCCGCGACATAATCCGGGACATGAACACTGAAGCTTTCTTT.

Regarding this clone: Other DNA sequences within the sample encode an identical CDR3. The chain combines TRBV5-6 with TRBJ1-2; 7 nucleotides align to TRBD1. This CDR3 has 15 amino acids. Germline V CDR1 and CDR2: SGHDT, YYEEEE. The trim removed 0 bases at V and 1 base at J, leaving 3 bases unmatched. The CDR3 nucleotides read TGTGCCAGCAGCTTGGGCCAGGGGGTTAACTATGGCTACACCTTC. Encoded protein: CASSLGQGVNYGYTF.

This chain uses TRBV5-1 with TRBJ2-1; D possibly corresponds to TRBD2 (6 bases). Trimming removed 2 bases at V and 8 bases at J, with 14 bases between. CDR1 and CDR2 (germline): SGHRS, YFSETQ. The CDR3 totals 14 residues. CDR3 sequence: CASSFRLGNHEQFF. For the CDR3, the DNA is TGCGCCAGCAGCTTCCGACTAGGGAACCATGAGCAGTTCTTC.

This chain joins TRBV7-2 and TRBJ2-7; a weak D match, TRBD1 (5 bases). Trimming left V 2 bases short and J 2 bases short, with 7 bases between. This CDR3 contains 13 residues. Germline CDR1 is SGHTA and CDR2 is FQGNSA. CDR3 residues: CASSLQGTYEQYF. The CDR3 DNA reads TGTGCCAGCAGCTTACAGGGAACCTACGAGCAGTACTTC.

CDR3 sequence: CASRLAREFF. The CDR3, as DNA: TGTGCCAGCAGACTAGCGCGGGAGTTCTTC. The V call is TRBV2, the J call TRBJ2-1; 7 nucleotides agree with TRBD2. The V and J ends lost 6 bases and 14 bases, in that order; junction bases with no gene match: 4. The germline CDR1 and CDR2 sequences are SNHLY and FYNNEI. The CDR3 contains 10 residues.

The CDR3 region has the DNA TGTGCCAGCAGCTTAAGTGCTAGCGGGACAGTGCAGTACTTC. Its protein product is CASSLSASGTVQYF. The genes are TRBV11-2 and TRBJ2-7; TRBD2 aligns across 9 bases. J lost 9 bases, V lost 2 bases, and 8 bases had no gene match. This CDR3 contains 14 residues. From germline, CDR1 is SGHAT and CDR2 FQNNGV.

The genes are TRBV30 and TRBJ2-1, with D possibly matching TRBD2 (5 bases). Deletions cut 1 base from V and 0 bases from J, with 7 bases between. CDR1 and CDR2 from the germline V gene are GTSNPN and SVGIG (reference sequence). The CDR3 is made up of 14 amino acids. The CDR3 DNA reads TGTGCCTGGAGTGGTCGGGACTCCTACAATGAGCAGTTCTTC. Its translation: CAWSGRDSYNEQFF.

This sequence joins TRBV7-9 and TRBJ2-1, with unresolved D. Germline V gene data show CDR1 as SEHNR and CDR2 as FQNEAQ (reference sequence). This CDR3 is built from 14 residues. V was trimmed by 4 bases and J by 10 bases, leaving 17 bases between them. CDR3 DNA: TGTGCCAGCAGCTCCTCTGTAGGAGAAAGGGAGCAGTTCTTC. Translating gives CASSSSVGEREQFF.

CDR3 protein: CASSASFGGSNSGANVLTF. The CDR3 DNA is TGTGCCAGCAGCGCCTCTTTTGGGGGGTCTAACTCTGGGGCCAACGTCCTGACTTTC. The chain joins TRBV9 to TRBJ2-6; D is possibly TRBD2 (6 bases). The germline V gene has CDR1 SGDLS and CDR2 YYNGEE. V shed 3 bases and J shed 0 bases, with 19 bases lying between them. The CDR3 is made up of 19 amino acids.

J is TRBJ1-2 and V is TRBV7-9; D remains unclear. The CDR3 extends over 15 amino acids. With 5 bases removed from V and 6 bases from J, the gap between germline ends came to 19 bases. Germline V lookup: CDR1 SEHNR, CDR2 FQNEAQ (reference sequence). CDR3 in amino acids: CASSIGAGEKDGYTF. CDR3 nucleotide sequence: TGTGCCAGCAGCATAGGTGCCGGGGAGAAGGATGGCTACACCTTC.

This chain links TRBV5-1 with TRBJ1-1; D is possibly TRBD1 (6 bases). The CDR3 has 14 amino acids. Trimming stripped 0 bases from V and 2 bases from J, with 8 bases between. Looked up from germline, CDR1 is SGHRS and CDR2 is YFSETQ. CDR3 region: CASSLGQVNTEAFF. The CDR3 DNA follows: TGCGCCAGCAGCTTGGGACAGGTTAACACTGAAGCTTTCTTT.

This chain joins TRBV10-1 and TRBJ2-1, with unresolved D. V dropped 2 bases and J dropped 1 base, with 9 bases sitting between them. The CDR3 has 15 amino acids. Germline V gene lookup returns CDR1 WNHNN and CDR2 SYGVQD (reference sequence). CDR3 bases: TGCGCCAGCAGTGAGGCGGTGGGTTCCTACAATGAGCAGTTCTTC. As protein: CASSEAVGSYNEQFF.

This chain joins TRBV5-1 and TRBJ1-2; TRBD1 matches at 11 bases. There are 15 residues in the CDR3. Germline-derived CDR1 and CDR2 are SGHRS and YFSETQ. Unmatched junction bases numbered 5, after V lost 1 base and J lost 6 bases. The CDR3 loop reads CASSLSGTGGDGYTF. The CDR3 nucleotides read TGCGCCAGCAGCTTGTCCGGGACAGGGGGGGATGGCTACACCTTC.

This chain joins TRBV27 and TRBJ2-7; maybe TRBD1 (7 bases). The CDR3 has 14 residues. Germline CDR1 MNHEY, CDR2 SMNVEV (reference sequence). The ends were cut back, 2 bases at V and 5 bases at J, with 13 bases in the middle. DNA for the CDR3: TGTGCCAGCAGTTTAAGGCAGGGGGGTAACGAGCAGTACTTC. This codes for CASSLRQGGNEQYF.

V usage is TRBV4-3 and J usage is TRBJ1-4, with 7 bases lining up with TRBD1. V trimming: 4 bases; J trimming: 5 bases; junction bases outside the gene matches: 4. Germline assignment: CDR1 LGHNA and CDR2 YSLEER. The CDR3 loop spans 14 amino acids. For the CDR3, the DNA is TGCGCCAGCAGCCTTAGACAGGGAAATGAAAAACTGTTTTTT. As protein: CASSLRQGNEKLFF.

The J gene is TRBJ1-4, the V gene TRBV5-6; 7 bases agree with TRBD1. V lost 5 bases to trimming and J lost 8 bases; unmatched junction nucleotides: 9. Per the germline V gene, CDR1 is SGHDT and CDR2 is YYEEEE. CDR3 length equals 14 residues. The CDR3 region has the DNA TGTGCCAGCAGTTTCGACAGGGTTGACGAAAAACTGTTTTTT. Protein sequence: CASSFDRVDEKLFF.

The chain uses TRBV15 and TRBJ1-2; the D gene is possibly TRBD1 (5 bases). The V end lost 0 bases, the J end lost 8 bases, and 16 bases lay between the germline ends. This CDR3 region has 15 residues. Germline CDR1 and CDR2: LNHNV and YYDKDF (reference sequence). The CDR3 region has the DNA TGTGCCACCAGCAGAGATACAGGAACGCGGGAAGGCTACACCTTC. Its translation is CATSRDTGTREGYTF.

CDR3 bases: TGTGCCAGCAGCAAGCGGGGGTCGAAAGAGACCCAGTACTTC. Protein product: CASSKRGSKETQYF. This rearrangement joins TRBV25-1 to TRBJ2-5; 8 nucleotides agree with TRBD2. The CDR3 has 14 amino acids. J gave up 3 bases and V 6 bases, and 6 bases lay outside the gene matches. CDR1 MGHDK and CDR2 SYGVNS come from the germline V gene.